The 14 T cell receptor beta chains below were found in one sample sequenced in a study of cytomegalovirus exposure and HLA in healthy donors. Primers included in the PCR were 60 Vbeta and 13 Jbeta primers. This table comes from immunoSEQ multiplex PCR, and its TCRdb copy is limited to in-frame clones, with some not included. The data contain fewer than 250,000 clones, under 80% of them singletons. Sample: PBMCs. All receptors come from a man aged 30 to 39 in good health and CMV-seropositive.

The J gene is TRBJ2-3, the V gene TRBV5-8; 7 positions match TRBD1. With 6 bases clipped from V and 0 bases from J, the junction kept 7 bases outside the gene matches. This CDR3 comprises 15 residues. Germline CDR1 reads SGHTS; CDR2 reads YDEGEE. The CDR3 is CASMGQTTSTDTQYF. The CDR3 nucleotides are TGTGCCAGCATGGGACAGACAACAAGCACAGATACGCAGTATTTT.

This clone was seen once. This chain links TRBV29-1 with TRBJ1-4, with D possibly matching TRBD1 (5 bases). V was cut by 7 bases and J by 6 bases, with 15 bases left in between. Per the germline V gene, CDR1 is SQVTM and CDR2 is ANQGSEA. The CDR3 extends over 13 amino acids. CDR3 bases: TGCAGCGCCACTCAGGGTTTAGATGAAAAACTGTTTTTT. Its protein is CSATQGLDEKLFF. Together with reference TRBV29-1 and TRBJ1-4, the CDR3 gives the full variable domain: SAVISQKPSRDICQRGTSLTIQCQVDSQVTMMFWYRQQPGQSLTLIATANQGSEATYESGFVIDKFPISRPNLTFSTLTVSNMSPEDSSIYLCSATQGLDEKLFFGSGTQLSVL.

The chain is built from TRBV5-6 and TRBJ2-1; TRBD1 aligns across 9 bases. Germline V gene data show CDR1 as SGHDT and CDR2 as YYEEEE. Losses at the gene ends were 6 bases for V and 0 bases for J; bases not matched to a gene: 13. This CDR3 has 18 residues. Written as DNA, the CDR3 is TGTGCCAGCACAACAATATGGGACAGGGACAGCTCCTACAATGAGCAGTTCTTC. It encodes CASTTIWDRDSSYNEQFF.

The CDR3 region has the DNA TGTGCCAGCAGTTCCACATCTAGCACAGATACGCAGTATTTT. This sequence encodes CASSSTSSTDTQYF. The chain uses TRBV28 and TRBJ2-3; D unresolved. Germline V gene sequence: CDR1 MDHEN, CDR2 SYDVKM. Trimming removed 4 bases from V and 0 bases from J, with 8 bases in between. This CDR3 comprises 14 residues.

This sequence joins TRBV4-3 and TRBJ2-5; 8 bases agree with TRBD2. The CDR3 is 15 amino acids. The trim removed 0 bases at V and 4 bases at J, leaving 4 bases unmatched. Germline CDR1 is LGHNA and CDR2 is YSLEER. The CDR3 DNA reads as TGCGCCAGCAGCCAAGAAGTAGCGGGGTTAGAGACCCAGTACTTC. Its translation is CASSQEVAGLETQYF.

This clone was counted only a few times. The rearrangement joins TRBV7-2 to TRBJ1-1, with 10 bases fitting TRBD1. This CDR3 region has 14 residues. The germline CDR1 and CDR2 sequences are SGHTA and FQGNSA. Unmatched junction bases numbered 4, after V lost 4 bases and J lost 5 bases. The CDR3 sequence is CASSYRDRGTEAFF. The CDR3 DNA reads as TGTGCCAGCAGCTACCGGGACAGGGGAACTGAAGCTTTCTTT.

The gene calls are TRBV9 and TRBJ2-5, with 9 bases fitting TRBD2. The J call may be faulty, since TRBJ2-7 better matches the DNA end. This CDR3 is built from 15 residues. The germline V gene has CDR1 SGDLS and CDR2 YYNGEE. Written as DNA, the CDR3 is TGTGCCAGCAGCGTAGGTCCTAGCGGGACCTACGAGCAGTACTTC. It is translated as CASSVGPSGTYEQYF.

V is TRBV29-1 and J is TRBJ2-1, with TRBD2 matching 7 bases. Unmatched junction bases numbered 7, after V lost 5 bases and J lost 0 bases. The CDR3 loop spans 15 amino acids. Germline-derived CDR1 and CDR2 are SQVTM and ANQGSEA. The DNA of the CDR3 is TGCAGCGTTAACAAAGCGGGAACCTCCTACAATGAGCAGTTCTTC. It specifies CSVNKAGTSYNEQFF.

The chain employs TRBV7-6 and TRBJ2-7; the match to TRBD2 covers 10 bases. The V segment lost 3 bases and the J segment 0 bases; nucleotides outside the gene matches: 2. The V gene's germline CDR1 is SGHVS and CDR2 FNYEAQ. This CDR3 is built from 15 residues. The CDR3 nucleotides read TGTGCCAGCAGCTTTTCTAGCGGGAGCTCCTACGAGCAGTACTTC. It is translated as CASSFSSGSSYEQYF. The full variable domain, with the rest looked up from reference TRBV7-6 and TRBJ2-7, is GAGVSQSPRYKVTKRGQDVALRCDPISGHVSLYWYRQALGQGPEFLTYFNYEAQQDKSGLPNDRFSAERPEGSISTLTIQRTEQRDSAMYRCASSFSSGSSYEQYFGPGTRLTVT.

The gene calls are TRBV4-3 and TRBJ2-1, with 13 bases fitting TRBD2. CDR1 LGHNA and CDR2 YSLEER come from the germline V gene. The V segment lost 2 bases and the J segment 10 bases; nucleotides outside the gene matches: 11. The CDR3 is 17 amino acids. This CDR3 reads CASSQIPTSGGAGEQFF. The CDR3 nucleotides read TGCGCCAGCAGCCAAATCCCAACTAGCGGGGGGGCCGGGGAGCAGTTCTTC.

This chain uses TRBV5-6 with TRBJ2-5; no firm D call. The V gene's germline CDR1 is SGHDT and CDR2 YYEEEE. Trimming took 4 bases from V and 0 from J, leaving 4 bases between them. This CDR3 is built from 12 residues. CDR3 DNA sequence: TGTGCCAGCAGCCTGTACCAAGAGACCCAGTACTTC. It codes for CASSLYQETQYF.

V usage is TRBV7-9 and J usage is TRBJ1-1, with D tentatively TRBD1 (5 bases). The CDR3 is 13 residues long. The germline V and J ends were trimmed by 3 bases and 4 bases, with 9 bases remaining between them. Germline assignment: CDR1 SEHNR and CDR2 FQNEAQ (reference sequence). The CDR3 region has the DNA TGTGCCAGCAGCTTGGGGGGTAGCACTGAAGCTTTCTTT. Translated: CASSLGGSTEAFF.

Note on this clone: Sequence at one end of the junction differs from germline and may be a read error. The chain combines TRBV7-7 with TRBJ2-2; TRBD2 is a possible D gene (5 bases). The CDR3 is 16 residues long. Looked up from germline, CDR1 is SSHAT and CDR2 is FNYEAQ (reference sequence). The CDR3 loop is CASSLNPGGNTGELFF. The CDR3 DNA reads as TGTGCTAGCAGTCTTAATCCCGGAGGGAACACCGGGGAGCTGTTTTTT. Complete variable domain (other parts from reference TRBV7-7 and TRBJ2-2): GAGVSQSPRYKVTKRGQDVTLRCDPISSHATLYWYQQALGQGPEFLTYFNYEAQPDKSGLPSDRFSAERPEGSISTLTIQRTEQRDSAMYRCASSLNPGGNTGELFFGEGSRLTVL.

This chain links TRBV5-4 with TRBJ2-7; 10 bases fit TRBD2. Trimming took 6 bases from V and 6 from J; bases not matched to a gene: 12. The CDR3 length is 15 residues. Germline V gene lookup returns CDR1 SGHNT and CDR2 YYREEE (reference sequence). CDR3 nucleotides: TGTGCCAGCAACCCCGATAGCGGGGGGCCAGGCGAGCAGTACTTC. As protein: CASNPDSGGPGEQYF.